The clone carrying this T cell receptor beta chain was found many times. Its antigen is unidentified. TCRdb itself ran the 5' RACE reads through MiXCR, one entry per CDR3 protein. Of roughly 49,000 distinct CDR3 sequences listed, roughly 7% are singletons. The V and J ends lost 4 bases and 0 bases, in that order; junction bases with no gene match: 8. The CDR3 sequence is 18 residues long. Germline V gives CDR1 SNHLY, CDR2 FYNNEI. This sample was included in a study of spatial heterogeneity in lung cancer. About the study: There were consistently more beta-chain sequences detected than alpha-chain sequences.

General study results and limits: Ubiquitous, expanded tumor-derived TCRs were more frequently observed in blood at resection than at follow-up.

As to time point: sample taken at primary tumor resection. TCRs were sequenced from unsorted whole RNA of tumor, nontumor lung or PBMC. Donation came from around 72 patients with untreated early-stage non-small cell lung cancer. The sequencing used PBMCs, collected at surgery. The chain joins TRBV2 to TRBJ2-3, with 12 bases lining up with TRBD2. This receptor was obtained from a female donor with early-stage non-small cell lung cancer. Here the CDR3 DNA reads TGTGCCAGCAGTGCCCGCCGGACTAGCGGGGTGAGCACAGATACGCAGTATTTT. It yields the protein CASSARRTSGVSTDTQYF.